Sequencing of this T cell receptor beta chain was carried out in a study of TIL therapy for anti-PD-1-resistant metastatic lung cancer. Study-level background: Tumors had a median PD-L1 proportion score of about 6%.

The libraries were made with immunoSEQ v3. Sequenced by immunoSEQ multiplex PCR; TCRdb stores in-frame clones only, minus some. The table has around 26,000 clones, roughly two thirds seen once. Time point indicated: pre-treatment sample, taken before nivolumab and TIL therapy. Pleural nodules or supraclavicular lymph nodes made up most of the excised metastases sampled. The CDR3 is 15 amino acids. The germline V gene encodes CDR1 LNHDA and CDR2 SQIVND (reference sequence). With 8 bases removed from V and 2 bases from J, the gap between germline ends came to 16 bases. This clone was detected a few times.

The V call is TRBV19, the J call TRBJ1-5, with D possibly being TRBD1 (5 bases). The specimen comprised tumor tissue, sampled at baseline. The TCR sequence derives from a woman between 25 and 85 years old with non-small cell lung cancer. CDR3 sequence: CASHPPGGGNQPQHF. The DNA for the CDR3 is TGTGCCAGTCATCCGCCGGGGGGAGGCAATCAGCCCCAGCATTTT.